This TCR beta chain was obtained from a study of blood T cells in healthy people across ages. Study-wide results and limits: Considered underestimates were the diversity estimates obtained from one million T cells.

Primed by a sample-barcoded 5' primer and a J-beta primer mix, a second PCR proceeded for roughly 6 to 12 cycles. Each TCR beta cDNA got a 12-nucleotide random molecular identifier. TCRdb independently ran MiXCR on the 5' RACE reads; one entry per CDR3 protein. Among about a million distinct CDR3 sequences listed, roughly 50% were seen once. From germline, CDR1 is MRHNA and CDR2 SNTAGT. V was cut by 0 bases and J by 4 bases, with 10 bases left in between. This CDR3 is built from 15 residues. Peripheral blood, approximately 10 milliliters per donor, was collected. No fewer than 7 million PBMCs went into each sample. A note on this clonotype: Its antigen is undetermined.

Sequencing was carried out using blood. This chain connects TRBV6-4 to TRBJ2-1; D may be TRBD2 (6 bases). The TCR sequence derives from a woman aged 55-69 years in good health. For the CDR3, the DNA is TGTGCCAGCAGTGACTCTGTTAGCGGTTACAATGAGCAGTTCTTC. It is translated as CASSDSVSGYNEQFF.